This TCR beta chain emerged from a study of control samples from healthy donors and cancer patients. A word on this clone: Other nucleotide sequences in the sample specify the same CDR3.

Profiling relied on immunoSEQ multiplex PCR, and the TCRdb table lists in-frame clones only, not all of them. This table has 150,000 to 180,000 clones, about 94% appearing once. Germline-derived CDR1 and CDR2 are SGHAT and FQNNGV. This CDR3 comprises 15 residues. The germline V and J ends were trimmed by 3 bases and 3 bases, with 12 bases remaining between them. The chain links TRBV11-2 to TRBJ1-5; D is perhaps TRBD1 (6 bases). Sequences were obtained from blood. The sequence was obtained from a man in his forties in good health. The CDR3 sequence: CASSLGDRSNQPQHF. The CDR3 nucleotides read TGTGCCAGCAGCTTGGGAGACAGGTCCAATCAGCCCCAGCATTTT.